This TCR beta chain came from a study of graft-versus-host responses after intestinal transplantation. Study details: Isolated intestinal, liver-intestinal, or multivisceral transplants were what recipients had. Once they had received anti-thymocyte globulin induction, all recipients took tacrolimus and steroids for about three years. Study-level points and caveats: Detected in recipient marrow were GvH clones, some of which were first observed in ileum or blood. Graft-donor T cell macrochimerism coincided with high graft-versus-host to host-versus-graft clonal ratios in allografts.

Profiled with immunoSEQ multiplex PCR; TCRdb holds only in-frame clones, not every one. This repertoire shows around 90,000 clones, approximately 94% found once; its top ten account for approximately 0.2%. As concerns this clone: Its specificity is not known.

Germline-derived CDR1 and CDR2 are SGHRS and YFSETQ. Losses at the gene ends were 6 bases for V and 2 bases for J; bases not matched to a gene: 11. The CDR3 is 15 residues long. The J gene is TRBJ2-7, the V gene TRBV5-1, with TRBD2 matching 7 bases. The sequenced sample was unstimulated CD4+ T cells sorted from spleen or lymph node cells, obtained before transplant. This receptor was identified in a human donor who was the organ donor for an intestinal transplant. CDR3 DNA sequence: TGCGCCAGCACCCTACTGGGAGGGTACACCTACGAGCAGTACTTC. Translation gives CASTLLGGYTYEQYF.